This TCR beta chain comes out of a study of CD4+ T cells in melanoma. General study findings and limits: CD8+ T cell, macrophage and B cell function reportedly correlated with neoantigen-specific CD4+ T cells.

A note on this clone: No antigen is known for it.

Trimming cost V 2 bases and J 8 bases, with 27 bases left between them. The CDR3 sequence is 18 residues long. Germline lookup yields CDR1 SEHNR and CDR2 FQNEAQ (reference sequence). Clones were read by immunoSEQ multiplex PCR, and TCRdb kept only the in-frame ones, dropping some. The data contain nearly 50,000 clones, approximately 92% of them singletons. Sequenced input: peripheral blood. This rearrangement joins TRBV7-9 to TRBJ1-2; possibly TRBD1 for D (5 bases). This receptor was taken from a human donor with melanoma. This CDR3 reads CASSLIQGVQGVVSGYTF. DNA for the CDR3: TGTGCCAGCAGCTTAATCCAAGGGGTTCAGGGTGTCGTCTCGGGCTACACCTTC.